The 9 T cell receptor beta chains below come from one sample, sequenced in a study of blood T cell repertoires in COVID-19. Measured with immunoSEQ multiplex PCR; TCRdb has only the in-frame clones, and not every one. The sample has over 80,000 clones; roughly 70% are singletons. Sequencing was performed on peripheral blood. These TCRs come from a man between 65 and 85 years old with COVID-19, enrolled during active disease.

CDR3 sequence (DNA): TGTGCCAGCAGCCATAGCGGGAGGGCACCGATCATTTCCTACGAGCAGTACTTC. It yields the protein CASSHSGRAPIISYEQYF. V and J are TRBV7-9 and TRBJ2-7; 11 bases map to TRBD2. Trimming at V came to 5 bases and at J to 1 base, leaving 13 bases not matched to a gene. The CDR3 contains 18 residues. CDR1 and CDR2 (germline): SEHNR, FQNEAQ (reference sequence).

This clone was observed many times. The rearrangement joins TRBV28 to TRBJ1-6, with D unclear. V dropped 2 bases and J dropped 7 bases, with 12 bases sitting between them. This CDR3 has 15 residues. The germline V gene has CDR1 MDHEN and CDR2 SYDVKM. CDR3 nucleotide sequence: TGTGCCAGCAGTTTAAGTACCTTGGCAAATTCACCCCTCCACTTT. Protein sequence: CASSLSTLANSPLHF.

V gene TRBV7-2 combines with J gene TRBJ2-2; no definite D call. The CDR3 spans 12 residues. With 0 bases removed from V and 8 bases from J, the gap between germline ends came to 4 bases. CDR1 is SGHTA, CDR2 FQGNSA, per germline. CDR3 protein: CASSLAGGELFF. CDR3 sequence (DNA): TGTGCCAGCAGCTTAGCCGGTGGGGAGCTGTTTTTT.

The chain has TRBV6-1 and TRBJ1-5; D is possibly TRBD1 (5 bases). The germline V and J ends were trimmed by 2 bases and 3 bases, with 8 bases remaining between them. Germline lookup yields CDR1 MNHNS and CDR2 SASEGT. This CDR3 is 14 amino acids long. As DNA, the CDR3 is TGTGCCAGCAGTGAACAACAGGACAATCAGCCCCAGCATTTT. Encoded protein: CASSEQQDNQPQHF.

CDR3 sequence (DNA): TGTGCCTGGAACGGGGGGCACACGGGTCAGCCCCAGCATTTT. Translation: CAWNGGHTGQPQHF. The chain employs TRBV30 and TRBJ1-5; maybe TRBD1 (6 bases). V was clipped by 4 bases and J by 6 bases, with 16 bases between them. Germline CDR1 reads GTSNPN; CDR2 reads SVGIG (reference sequence). This CDR3 region has 14 residues. Using reference TRBV30 and TRBJ1-5 for the parts outside the CDR3, the full variable domain is SQTIHQWPATLVQPVGSPLSLECTVEGTSNPNLYWYRQAAGRGLQLLFYSVGIGQISSEVPQNLSASRPQDRQFILSSKKLLLSDSGFYLCAWNGGHTGQPQHFGDGTRLSIL.

The chain has TRBV7-3 and TRBJ2-2, with D possibly matching TRBD1 (7 bases). Trimming removed 7 bases at V and 4 bases at J, with 19 bases between. The germline V gene encodes CDR1 SGHTA and CDR2 FQGTGA. The CDR3 is 16 residues long. CDR3 bases: TGTGCCAGCACCCTGGGGGTGCAGGGGGGCACCGGGGAGCTGTTTTTT. It is translated as CASTLGVQGGTGELFF. Filled out from reference TRBV7-3 and TRBJ2-2, the complete variable domain reads GAGVSQTPSNKVTEKGKYVELRCDPISGHTALYWYRQSLGQGPEFLIYFQGTGAADDSGLPNDRFFAVRPEGSVSTLKIQRTERGDSAVYLCASTLGVQGGTGELFFGEGSRLTVL.

V is TRBV27 and J is TRBJ1-1; D is undetermined. Looked up from germline, CDR1 is MNHEY and CDR2 is SMNVEV (reference sequence). CDR3 length equals 15 residues. Trimming shortened V by 5 bases and J by 1 base, and 14 bases separated the two germline ends. CDR3 in DNA: TGTGCCAGCAGTGTAGAGGCAAGAGGGAACACTGAAGCTTTCTTT. It yields the protein CASSVEARGNTEAFF.

The gene calls are TRBV6-4 and TRBJ2-5, with 13 positions matching TRBD2. This CDR3 has 14 residues. The junction had 6 bases not matched to a gene; V was cut back by 7 bases and J by 7 bases. Germline CDR1 and CDR2: MRHNA and SNTAGT. CDR3 in DNA: TGTGCCAGCACCGGGACTAGCGGGATTGGGACCCAGTACTTC. Its protein product is CASTGTSGIGTQYF.

V is TRBV27 and J is TRBJ1-4; 10 bases align to TRBD1. V was clipped by 3 bases and J by 8 bases; unmatched bases: 9. In germline, CDR1 is MNHEY, CDR2 SMNVEV (reference sequence). The CDR3 spans 16 residues. The DNA of the CDR3 is TGTGCCAGCAGTTTTCGAACCGGGACAGGGGACGAAAAACTGTTTTTT. Translating it yields CASSFRTGTGDEKLFF.